The rows below give T cell receptor beta chains drawn from one sample of a study of cytomegalovirus exposure and HLA in healthy donors. Some clones are missing from TCRdb's copy, which holds only in-frame ones; the method was immunoSEQ multiplex PCR. The data contain approximately 200,000 clones, around 90% of them singletons. The sequencing sample was made of PBMCs. These receptors originate from a woman under 30 in good health and CMV-seronegative. The CDR3 runs from the conserved cysteine through the conserved F or W. The D gene is left open where the match is weak. Not every row has a clone size; where given, it reads once, few, many or a size class.

V gene: TRBV5-1
clone size: once
D gene: -
J gene: TRBJ2-6
CDR3 length: 15
CDR3 DNA: TGCGCCGTAAAACAAGAAGACTCTGGGGCCAACGTCCTGACTTTC
CDR3 protein: CAVKQEDSGANVLTF

V gene: TRBV6-5
clone size: once
D gene: -
J gene: TRBJ1-1
CDR3 length: 13
CDR3 DNA: TGTGCCAGCTGTCTGGGGCGGGGGACTGAAGCTTTCTTT
CDR3 protein: CASCLGRGTEAFF

V gene: TRBV4-1
clone size: -
D gene: -
J gene: TRBJ2-2
CDR3 length: 17
CDR3 DNA: TGCGCCAGCAGCCAAGAGGACTCGAATTTTGTTGCCGGGGAGCTGTTTTTT
CDR3 protein: CASSQEDSNFVAGELFF

V gene: TRBV7-9
clone size: -
D gene: -
J gene: TRBJ2-7
CDR3 length: 13
CDR3 DNA: TGTGCCAGCAGCCACCCCCCCCTACTAGAGCAGTACTTC
CDR3 protein: CASSHPPLLEQYF

V gene: TRBV4-1
clone size: -
D gene: -
J gene: TRBJ2-5
CDR3 length: 15
CDR3 DNA: TGCGCCAGCAGCCCCCCAGGGGAGACCGGAGAGACCCAGTACTTC
CDR3 protein: CASSPPGETGETQYF

V gene: TRBV7-8
clone size: -
D gene: -
J gene: TRBJ1-5
CDR3 length: 16
CDR3 DNA: TGTGCCAGCAGCTTCCTAGGACAGATTAGCAATCAGCCCCAGCATTTT
CDR3 protein: CASSFLGQISNQPQHF

V gene: TRBV14
clone size: -
D gene: TRBD1
J gene: TRBJ2-3
CDR3 length: 15
CDR3 DNA: TGTGCCAGCAGCAAGAAGGGGGCTAGCACAGATACGCAGTATTTT
CDR3 protein: CASSKKGASTDTQYF

V gene: TRBV7-9
clone size: -
D gene: -
J gene: TRBJ1-1
CDR3 length: 14
CDR3 DNA: TGTGCCAGCAGCTTAGGCGGGGGGAACACTGAAGCTTTCTTT
CDR3 protein: CASSLGGGNTEAFF

V gene: TRBV6-1
clone size: -
D gene: TRBD1
J gene: TRBJ2-7
CDR3 length: 14
CDR3 DNA: TGTGCCAGCAGTGTCACCGGGACAGCCTACGAGCAGTACTTC
CDR3 protein: CASSVTGTAYEQYF

V gene: TRBV11-3
clone size: once
D gene: -
J gene: TRBJ2-3
CDR3 length: 14
CDR3 DNA: TGTGCCAGCAGCTTGGACAGCTGGACAGATACGCAGTATTTT
CDR3 protein: CASSLDSWTDTQYF

V gene: TRBV18
clone size: -
D gene: TRBD1
J gene: TRBJ2-7
CDR3 length: 18
CDR3 DNA: TGTGCCAGCTCACGAAAAGGGCCTGCTGGACAGGGATCATACGAGCAGTACTTC
CDR3 protein: CASSRKGPAGQGSYEQYF

V gene: TRBV28
clone size: few
D gene: -
J gene: TRBJ1-5
CDR3 length: 10
CDR3 DNA: TGTGCCAGCTCGGACAAGCCCCAGCATTTT
CDR3 protein: CASSDKPQHF

V gene: TRBV5-8
clone size: -
D gene: TRBD1
J gene: TRBJ1-4
CDR3 length: 14
CDR3 DNA: TGTGCCAGCAGCTTTTTAAGGGGGCGAGGAAAACTGTTTTTT
CDR3 protein: CASSFLRGRGKLFF

V gene: TRBV19
clone size: -
D gene: -
J gene: TRBJ2-1
CDR3 length: 13
CDR3 DNA: TGTGCCAGTAGTATAGATCGGGTTAATGAGCAGTTCTTC
CDR3 protein: CASSIDRVNEQFF

V gene: TRBV29-1
clone size: once
D gene: TRBD1
J gene: TRBJ2-7
CDR3 length: 14
CDR3 DNA: TGCAGCGCCTGGACAGGGGATAGCTCCTACGAGCAGTACTTC
CDR3 protein: CSAWTGDSSYEQYF

V gene: TRBV5-1
clone size: -
D gene: -
J gene: TRBJ2-7
CDR3 length: 13
CDR3 DNA: TGCGCCAGCAGCAGAGACGGGGGCTACGAGCAGTACTTC
CDR3 protein: CASSRDGGYEQYF

V gene: TRBV2
clone size: -
D gene: TRBD2
J gene: TRBJ2-1
CDR3 length: 10
CDR3 DNA: TGTGCCAGCATCGGACTAGAGGGGTTCTTC
CDR3 protein: CASIGLEGFF

V gene: TRBV28
clone size: -
D gene: TRBD2
J gene: TRBJ2-1
CDR3 length: 14
CDR3 DNA: TGTGCCAGCAGTCAAGCGGGAGGGCGTAATGAGCAGTTCTTC
CDR3 protein: CASSQAGGRNEQFF

V gene: TRBV11-2
clone size: few
D gene: -
J gene: TRBJ2-2
CDR3 length: 14
CDR3 DNA: TGTGCCAGCAGCTTAGGGTCGGGAACCGGGGAGCTGTTTTTT
CDR3 protein: CASSLGSGTGELFF

V gene: TRBV7-8
clone size: once
D gene: TRBD2
J gene: TRBJ2-7
CDR3 length: 15
CDR3 DNA: TGTGCCAGCAGCTTGCCGGGACTAGGTAGTAACGAGCAGTACTTC
CDR3 protein: CASSLPGLGSNEQYF

V gene: TRBV5-1
clone size: -
D gene: -
J gene: TRBJ1-1
CDR3 length: 16
CDR3 DNA: TGCGCCAGCAGCTTGGATTCGGGAGGGGGGAACACTGAAGCTTTCTTT
CDR3 protein: CASSLDSGGGNTEAFF

V gene: TRBV19
clone size: -
D gene: TRBD2
J gene: TRBJ2-5
CDR3 length: 16
CDR3 DNA: TGTGCCAGTAGTCCCTTCCTGACTAGCGGAAGCAGCGAGGGGTACTTC
CDR3 protein: CASSPFLTSGSSEGYF

V gene: TRBV4-1
clone size: -
D gene: -
J gene: TRBJ1-2
CDR3 length: 13
CDR3 DNA: TGCGCCACCCGGGGGGGGACAAACTATGGCTACACCTTC
CDR3 protein: CATRGGTNYGYTF

V gene: TRBV6-6
clone size: -
D gene: -
J gene: TRBJ1-6
CDR3 length: 14
CDR3 DNA: TGTGCCAGCAGACCGACAGGATCGAATTCACCCCTCCACTTT
CDR3 protein: CASRPTGSNSPLHF

V gene: TRBV27
clone size: -
D gene: -
J gene: TRBJ2-2
CDR3 length: 18
CDR3 DNA: TGTGCCCGCCAAGTCCGGGACACCTTCCATAAATACACCGGGGAGCTGTTTTTT
CDR3 protein: CARQVRDTFHKYTGELFF

V gene: TRBV10-1
clone size: -
D gene: -
J gene: TRBJ2-7
CDR3 length: 11
CDR3 DNA: TGCGCCAGCAGTGAGGGGCACGAGCAGTACTTC
CDR3 protein: CASSEGHEQYF

V gene: TRBV4-1
clone size: -
D gene: -
J gene: TRBJ2-5
CDR3 length: 14
CDR3 DNA: TGCGCCAGCAGCGTGCGTAACCGCGGGGAGACCCAGTACTTC
CDR3 protein: CASSVRNRGETQYF

V gene: TRBV30
clone size: -
D gene: TRBD2
J gene: TRBJ2-3
CDR3 length: 12
CDR3 DNA: TGTGCCTGGGGAGCGGGAGGATATACGCAGTATTTT
CDR3 protein: CAWGAGGYTQYF

V gene: TRBV10-3
clone size: once
D gene: TRBD1
J gene: TRBJ1-1
CDR3 length: 14
CDR3 DNA: TGTGCCATCAACGCCGGGACAGGGGGCTTTGAAGCTTTCTTT
CDR3 protein: CAINAGTGGFEAFF

V gene: TRBV7-8
clone size: -
D gene: -
J gene: TRBJ2-3
CDR3 length: 14
CDR3 DNA: TGTGCCAGCAACCCACATGGGCTCACAGATACGCAGTATTTT
CDR3 protein: CASNPHGLTDTQYF

V gene: TRBV7-6
clone size: -
D gene: TRBD1
J gene: TRBJ1-6
CDR3 length: 15
CDR3 DNA: TGTGCCAGCAGCTTAGCAGGGACAGGGGTTTCACCCCTCCACTTT
CDR3 protein: CASSLAGTGVSPLHF

V gene: TRBV4-1
clone size: -
D gene: -
J gene: TRBJ2-5
CDR3 length: 14
CDR3 DNA: TGCGCCAGCAGCCAAGACCCCAGTCAAGAGACCCAGTACTTC
CDR3 protein: CASSQDPSQETQYF

V gene: TRBV15
clone size: -
D gene: TRBD1
J gene: TRBJ1-1
CDR3 length: 16
CDR3 DNA: TGTGCCACCAGCAGCCCGGGACAGGCTCTTGGAGCTGAAGCTTTCTTT
CDR3 protein: CATSSPGQALGAEAFF

V gene: TRBV5-1
clone size: -
D gene: -
J gene: TRBJ2-3
CDR3 length: 17
CDR3 DNA: TGCGCCAGCAGTCCTGGGACTCGGCTATCTAGCACAGATACGCAGTATTTT
CDR3 protein: CASSPGTRLSSTDTQYF

V gene: TRBV7-2
clone size: -
D gene: -
J gene: TRBJ2-1
CDR3 length: 13
CDR3 DNA: TGTGCCAGCAGCTCATCAATTTACAATGAGCAGTTCTTC
CDR3 protein: CASSSSIYNEQFF

V gene: TRBV7-9
clone size: once
D gene: -
J gene: TRBJ1-4
CDR3 length: 14
CDR3 DNA: TGTGCCAGCACCCCTCCAGTCTTAGAGGGAAAACTGTTTTTT
CDR3 protein: CASTPPVLEGKLFF

V gene: TRBV2
clone size: -
D gene: TRBD2
J gene: TRBJ2-1
CDR3 length: 14
CDR3 DNA: TGTGCCAGCACGTCGACTAGCGGGTACAGCGAGCAGTTCTTC
CDR3 protein: CASTSTSGYSEQFF

V gene: TRBV27
clone size: -
D gene: -
J gene: TRBJ1-5
CDR3 length: 18
CDR3 DNA: TGTGCCAGCAGTTTGATTGGCGGGGCCGGACTAACGAATCAGCCCCAGCATTTT
CDR3 protein: CASSLIGGAGLTNQPQHF

V gene: TRBV6-5
clone size: -
D gene: -
J gene: TRBJ2-3
CDR3 length: 13
CDR3 DNA: TGTGCCAGCAGTCGCGGGCGCACAGATACGCAGTATTTT
CDR3 protein: CASSRGRTDTQYF

V gene: TRBV28
clone size: -
D gene: TRBD2
J gene: TRBJ2-3
CDR3 length: 15
CDR3 DNA: TGTGCCAGCAGTTGGAGCGGGAGAGGCACAGATACGCAGTATTTT
CDR3 protein: CASSWSGRGTDTQYF

V gene: TRBV4-1
clone size: -
D gene: TRBD2
J gene: TRBJ2-1
CDR3 length: 15
CDR3 DNA: TGCGCCAGCAGCCTTACGGCGGGAGGGCCGATAAACGAGTTCTTC
CDR3 protein: CASSLTAGGPINEFF

V gene: TRBV10-3
clone size: -
D gene: TRBD2
J gene: TRBJ2-7
CDR3 length: 16
CDR3 DNA: TGTGCCATCAGTGAGTCGAGTAGCGGGGGCTCCTACGAGCAGTACTTC
CDR3 protein: CAISESSSGGSYEQYF

V gene: TRBV27
clone size: -
D gene: -
J gene: TRBJ1-2
CDR3 length: 19
CDR3 DNA: TGTGCCAGCAGTTTTACCAGAGGTTTGGGGGGTAGAGCTAACTATGGCTACACCTTC
CDR3 protein: CASSFTRGLGGRANYGYTF

V gene: TRBV10-3
clone size: few
D gene: TRBD1
J gene: TRBJ1-2
CDR3 length: 14
CDR3 DNA: TGTGCCATCAGTGGGCGGGGGGACAGGGATGGCTACACCTTC
CDR3 protein: CAISGRGDRDGYTF

V gene: TRBV12-5
clone size: -
D gene: -
J gene: TRBJ2-5
CDR3 length: 15
CDR3 DNA: TGTGCTAGCTCAGGGTTTGTGGAATCCCAAGAGACCCAGTACTTC
CDR3 protein: CASSGFVESQETQYF

V gene: TRBV28
clone size: -
D gene: -
J gene: TRBJ1-5
CDR3 length: 14
CDR3 DNA: TGTGCCAGCAGTTTATTAGGACTTAATCAGCCCCAGCATTTT
CDR3 protein: CASSLLGLNQPQHF

V gene: TRBV6-5
clone size: -
D gene: TRBD1
J gene: TRBJ1-2
CDR3 length: 11
CDR3 DNA: TGTGCCAGCAGACGGGACAGCGGCTACACCTTC
CDR3 protein: CASRRDSGYTF

V gene: TRBV7-8
clone size: once
D gene: -
J gene: TRBJ1-1
CDR3 length: 16
CDR3 DNA: TGTGCCAGCAGCTTTGCGGACAGATTAATGAACACTGAAGCTTTCTTT
CDR3 protein: CASSFADRLMNTEAFF

V gene: TRBV9
clone size: -
D gene: TRBD1
J gene: TRBJ2-3
CDR3 length: 17
CDR3 DNA: TGTGCCAGCAGCGCCTCTTCACCGGGACAGGGATCAGATACGCAGTATTTT
CDR3 protein: CASSASSPGQGSDTQYF

V gene: TRBV5-1
clone size: -
D gene: TRBD1
J gene: TRBJ2-1
CDR3 length: 14
CDR3 DNA: TGCGCCAGCAGCTGGGGACAGGGGGGCAATGAGCAGTTCTTC
CDR3 protein: CASSWGQGGNEQFF

V gene: TRBV7-9
clone size: -
D gene: TRBD2
J gene: TRBJ2-7
CDR3 length: 14
CDR3 DNA: TGTGCCAGCGTGGCTAGCGGGAGTCTCCACGAGCAGTACTTC
CDR3 protein: CASVASGSLHEQYF

V gene: TRBV6-1
clone size: -
D gene: -
J gene: TRBJ1-5
CDR3 length: 17
CDR3 DNA: TGTGCCAGCAGTGAAGTGGTGATGGCCTCTCAATATGAGCCCCAGCATTTT
CDR3 protein: CASSEVVMASQYEPQHF

V gene: TRBV5-1
clone size: -
D gene: -
J gene: TRBJ1-3
CDR3 length: 14
CDR3 DNA: TGCGCCAGCAGCCCCCCGGACTCAGGAAACACCATATATTTT
CDR3 protein: CASSPPDSGNTIYF

V gene: TRBV29-1
clone size: -
D gene: TRBD2
J gene: TRBJ2-7
CDR3 length: 13
CDR3 DNA: TGCAGCGTTGATTCTAGCGGGTCCGACGAGCAGTACTTC
CDR3 protein: CSVDSSGSDEQYF

V gene: TRBV10-3
clone size: once
D gene: TRBD2
J gene: TRBJ2-7
CDR3 length: 13
CDR3 DNA: TGTGCCATCCAATCTAGCGGGTTATACGAGCAGTACTTC
CDR3 protein: CAIQSSGLYEQYF